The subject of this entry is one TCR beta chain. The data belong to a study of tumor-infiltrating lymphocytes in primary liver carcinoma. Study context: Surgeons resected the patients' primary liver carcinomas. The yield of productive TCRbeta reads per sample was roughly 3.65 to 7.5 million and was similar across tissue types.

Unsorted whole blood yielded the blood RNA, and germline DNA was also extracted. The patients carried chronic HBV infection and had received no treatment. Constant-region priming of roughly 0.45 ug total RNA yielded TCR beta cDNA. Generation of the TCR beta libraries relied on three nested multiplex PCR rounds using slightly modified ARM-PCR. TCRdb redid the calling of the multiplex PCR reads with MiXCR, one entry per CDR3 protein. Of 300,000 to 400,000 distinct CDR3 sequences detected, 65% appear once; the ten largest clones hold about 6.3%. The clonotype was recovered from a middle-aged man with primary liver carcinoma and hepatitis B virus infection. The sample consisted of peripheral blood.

In DNA form, the CDR3 reads TGTGCCAGCATCCCCTTGCGCGGGAGAACAGATACGCAGTATTTT. Protein: CASIPLRGRTDTQYF. This chain joins TRBV11-2 and TRBJ2-3; the match to TRBD2 covers 7 bases. V lost 7 bases, J lost 3 bases, and 10 bases stayed unmatched. This CDR3 contains 15 residues. The V gene's germline CDR1 is SGHAT and CDR2 FQNNGV. The whole variable domain, remainder taken from reference TRBV11-2 and TRBJ2-3, is EAGVAQSPRYKIIEKRQSVAFWCNPISGHATLYWYQQILGQGPKLLIQFQNNGVVDDSQLPKDRFSAERLKGVDSTLKIQPAKLEDSAVYLCASIPLRGRTDTQYFGPGTRLTVL.